The 21 T cell receptor beta chains below come from one sample, sequenced in a study of blood T cell repertoires in COVID-19. Some clones are missing from TCRdb's copy, which holds only in-frame ones; the method was immunoSEQ multiplex PCR. The table shows approximately 280,000 clones, with about 85% occurring only once. The sample comprised PBMCs or T cells enriched from blood (not recorded which). The receptors stem from a woman aged 50 to 65 who had recovered from COVID-19.

This chain joins TRBV7-6 and TRBJ1-4; D is perhaps TRBD1 (6 bases). V lost 5 bases and J 5 bases, leaving 15 bases between the germline ends. This CDR3 contains 15 residues. The germline CDR1 and CDR2 sequences are SGHVS and FNYEAQ. Written as DNA, the CDR3 is TGTGCCAGCAGCCGCGAACAGGGCTACAATGAAAAACTGTTTTTT. Amino acid sequence: CASSREQGYNEKLFF.

The V gene is TRBV5-4, the J gene TRBJ2-3; 8 positions agree with TRBD2. The CDR3 is made up of 14 amino acids. Germline CDR1 is SGHNT and CDR2 is YYREEE (reference sequence). The junction had 5 bases not matched to a gene; V was cut back by 2 bases and J by 6 bases. CDR3: CASSLTSGRDTQYF. The DNA for the CDR3 is TGTGCCAGCAGCTTAACTAGCGGTAGGGATACGCAGTATTTT.

V gene TRBV30 combines with J gene TRBJ1-1, with D unclear. The V end was cut by 3 bases, the J end by 3 bases, with 17 bases between. CDR1 and CDR2 (germline): GTSNPN, SVGIG (reference sequence). The CDR3 consists of 15 residues. Here the CDR3 reads CAWRGGRVSDTEAFF. CDR3 DNA: TGTGCCTGGAGGGGAGGGAGGGTGTCGGACACTGAAGCTTTCTTT. Combining the CDR3 with reference TRBV30 and TRBJ1-1 gives the whole variable domain SQTIHQWPATLVQPVGSPLSLECTVEGTSNPNLYWYRQAAGRGLQLLFYSVGIGQISSEVPQNLSASRPQDRQFILSSKKLLLSDSGFYLCAWRGGRVSDTEAFFGQGTRLTVV.

The J gene is TRBJ2-2, the V gene TRBV6-6; the match to TRBD1 covers 10 bases. Germline V gene data show CDR1 as MNHNY and CDR2 as SVGAGI (reference sequence). V was pared by 2 bases and J by 5 bases, with 5 bases of the junction left unmatched. The CDR3 covers 16 residues. The CDR3 spells CASSYLRQGATGELFF. As DNA, the CDR3 is TGTGCCAGCAGTTACCTAAGACAGGGGGCAACCGGGGAGCTGTTTTTT.

The chain carries TRBV5-1 and TRBJ2-7; the match to TRBD2 covers 10 bases. The CDR3 is 15 amino acids. Germline V CDR1 and CDR2: SGHRS, YFSETQ. With 3 bases clipped from V and 0 bases from J, the junction kept 3 bases outside the gene matches. The CDR3 loop is CASSSLAGASYEQYF. CDR3 bases: TGCGCCAGCAGCTCCCTAGCGGGGGCCTCCTACGAGCAGTACTTC.

The chain has TRBV29-1 and TRBJ1-1; 8 positions match TRBD1. The germline V gene encodes CDR1 SQVTM and CDR2 ANQGSEA. There are 12 residues in the CDR3. V shed 2 bases, J shed 10 bases, and the junction held 6 bases outside the gene matches. CDR3 region: CSVELGQGGAFF. The CDR3 DNA follows: TGCAGCGTTGAACTCGGACAGGGAGGAGCTTTCTTT.

The chain is built from TRBV5-1 and TRBJ1-4; 9 nucleotides align to TRBD1. This CDR3 has 16 residues. J gave up 4 bases and V 3 bases, and 7 bases lay outside the gene matches. Germline assignment: CDR1 SGHRS and CDR2 YFSETQ. CDR3 region: CASSYGQGSFNEKLFF. The CDR3 DNA reads TGCGCCAGCAGCTATGGACAGGGGAGCTTTAATGAAAAACTGTTTTTT.

The chain combines TRBV7-2 with TRBJ2-1; possible D gene TRBD2, 7 bases. Germline lookup yields CDR1 SGHTA and CDR2 FQGNSA. Trimming left V 2 bases short and J 0 bases short, with 17 bases between. This CDR3 has 18 residues. CDR3 coding DNA: TGTGCCAGCAGCTTACATCGCGGGGGCCTTAGCTCCTACAATGAGCAGTTCTTC. Amino acids: CASSLHRGGLSSYNEQFF.

The rearrangement links TRBV5-4 to TRBJ2-1; 8 nucleotides line up with TRBD1. V shed 2 bases, J shed 4 bases, and the junction held 2 bases outside the gene matches. The CDR3 is made up of 14 amino acids. From germline, CDR1 is SGHNT and CDR2 YYREEE (reference sequence). For the CDR3, the DNA is TGTGCCAGCAGCTTAACAGGGGGATACAATGAGCAGTTCTTC. Protein product: CASSLTGGYNEQFF.

This chain uses TRBV4-3 with TRBJ1-1, with D hard to call. The germline V gene encodes CDR1 LGHNA and CDR2 YSLEER. The ends were cut back, 4 bases at V and 1 base at J, with 10 bases in the middle. This CDR3 region has 14 residues. The CDR3 coding sequence is TGCGCCAGCAGCCCCTTTGCGGGGAACACTGAAGCTTTCTTT. This sequence encodes CASSPFAGNTEAFF.

V usage is TRBV10-2 and J usage is TRBJ2-5, with TRBD1 matching 9 bases. Trimming took 9 bases from V and 12 from J; bases not matched to a gene: 8. This CDR3 is built from 11 residues. Germline loops: CDR1 WSHSY, CDR2 SAAADI. CDR3 sequence reads: CASQTRDREYF. DNA for the CDR3: TGCGCCAGTCAAACCCGGGACAGGGAGTACTTC.

CDR3 loop: CASSLRGRPTNEKLFF. The CDR3 DNA sequence: TGTGCCAGCAGCTTAAGGGGGCGACCAACTAATGAAAAACTGTTTTTT. V is TRBV7-9 and J is TRBJ1-4, with 7 bases that match TRBD1. With 2 bases clipped from V and 0 bases from J, the junction kept 3 bases outside the gene matches. Germline values: CDR1 SEHNR, CDR2 FQNEAQ (reference sequence). The CDR3 has 16 residues.

The chain combines TRBV7-6 with TRBJ1-6; 7 bases match TRBD1. There are 15 residues in the CDR3. Per the germline V gene, CDR1 is SGHVS and CDR2 is FNYEAQ. V was clipped by 6 bases and J by 7 bases; unmatched bases: 9. The CDR3 loop is CASSSEVRGNSPLHF. DNA for the CDR3: TGTGCCAGCAGTTCAGAGGTCAGGGGGAATTCACCCCTCCACTTT. The entire variable domain, with the rest obtained from reference TRBV7-6 and TRBJ1-6, is as follows: GAGVSQSPRYKVTKRGQDVALRCDPISGHVSLYWYRQALGQGPEFLTYFNYEAQQDKSGLPNDRFSAERPEGSISTLTIQRTEQRDSAMYRCASSSEVRGNSPLHFGNGTRLTVT.

The chain recombines TRBV15 with TRBJ2-7; 11 bases align to TRBD2. The V segment lost 1 base and the J segment 3 bases; nucleotides outside the gene matches: 2. The CDR3 loop spans 15 amino acids. CDR1 is LNHNV, CDR2 YYDKDF, per germline (reference sequence). CDR3: CATSRAGTSGYEQYF. The CDR3, as DNA: TGTGCCACCAGCAGAGCGGGGACTAGCGGCTACGAGCAGTACTTC.

The V call is TRBV6-5, the J call TRBJ1-2; 7 positions agree with TRBD1. This CDR3 comprises 15 residues. V gave up 11 bases and J gave up 0 bases; unmatched junction bases: 12. From germline, CDR1 is MNHEY and CDR2 SVGAGI. The DNA for the CDR3 is TGTGCCGGAAGCCCGGGACAGCAAACTAACTATGGCTACACCTTC. Protein product: CAGSPGQQTNYGYTF.

The V gene is TRBV7-9, the J gene TRBJ2-2, with 7 bases that match TRBD2. The CDR3 has 15 residues. The germline V gene has CDR1 SEHNR and CDR2 FQNEAQ (reference sequence). The J segment lost 4 bases and the V segment lost 6 bases, leaving 8 bases of the junction unmatched. The CDR3 region is CASSGRAGGTGELFF. The CDR3 DNA reads TGTGCCAGCAGTGGGAGGGCCGGTGGCACCGGGGAGCTGTTTTTT. The variable domain in full, with the rest retrieved from reference TRBV7-9 and TRBJ2-2, is DTGVSQNPRHKITKRGQNVTFRCDPISEHNRLYWYRQTLGQGPEFLTYFQNEAQLEKSRLLSDRFSAERPKGSFSTLEIQRTEQGDSAMYLCASSGRAGGTGELFFGEGSRLTVL.

This clone appeared a few times. J is TRBJ2-1 and V is TRBV11-2; D not resolved. This CDR3 has 15 amino acids. Trimming left V 5 bases short and J 0 bases short, with 11 bases between. Germline assignment: CDR1 SGHAT and CDR2 FQNNGV. The chain's CDR3 is CASSPSVISYNEQFF. In DNA, the CDR3 is TGTGCCAGCAGCCCCAGCGTTATCTCCTACAATGAGCAGTTCTTC.

The rearrangement joins TRBV7-9 to TRBJ2-7; the match to TRBD1 covers 9 bases. V lost 5 bases to trimming and J lost 7 bases; unmatched junction nucleotides: 6. Germline CDR1 reads SEHNR; CDR2 reads FQNEAQ (reference sequence). The CDR3 consists of 13 residues. The CDR3 nucleotides read TGTGCCAGCAGCCTATACAGGGGGCAGGAGCAGTACTTC. Protein sequence: CASSLYRGQEQYF.

This clone showed up just once. The V call is TRBV29-1, the J call TRBJ1-2; the match to TRBD1 covers 10 bases. V lost 6 bases and J lost 8; bases outside the gene matches: 9. CDR3 size: 13 residues. Looked up from germline, CDR1 is SQVTM and CDR2 is ANQGSEA. The CDR3 bases are TGCAGCGTCTATTCGACAGGGGGCGGGGGCTACACCTTC. Protein: CSVYSTGGGGYTF.

This chain connects TRBV6-1 to TRBJ2-3; 7 bases are shared with TRBD2. The CDR3 spans 16 residues. Germline V gene sequence: CDR1 MNHNS, CDR2 SASEGT. Unmatched junction bases numbered 8, after V lost 2 bases and J lost 3 bases. The CDR3: CASSEHSGSLTDTQYF. CDR3 nucleotides: TGTGCCAGCAGTGAACATAGCGGGTCCCTAACAGATACGCAGTATTTT.

This clone was counted a single time. This chain connects TRBV28 to TRBJ1-2; D gene ambiguous. There are 14 residues in the CDR3. V lost 4 bases, J lost 3 bases, and 12 bases lay in between. Germline CDR1 reads MDHEN; CDR2 reads SYDVKM. The CDR3 nucleotides are TGTGCCAGCAGTTCATATCTACAGCACTATGGCTACACCTTC. Encoded protein: CASSSYLQHYGYTF.